This TCR beta chain emerged from a study of shared clonotypes between healthy human individuals (dated by TCRdb to about 2020). Broadly, across the study: A couple of women and a few men aged 18 to 49 years were included in the cohort. For each donor, CD4 naive and CD4 memory were each run on three plates, CD8 naive on two plates, and CD8 memory on one plate. The study deeply sequenced blood TCR repertoires of about 5 healthy adults to estimate repertoire size and the extent of clonotype sharing between individuals. Different laboratories and diverse techniques were used to prepare libraries and sequence TCR repertoires, to increase sequencing depth and limit assay-specific biases. Leukapheresis yielded between about 0.8 and 8.9 billion PBMCs per donor.

Healthy HIV-negative adults with no recently reported acute infections or vaccinations were included as donors. Only Caucasian adults living in Nashville, Tennessee, USA were represented among the donors. CD4+ T cells were enriched through magnetic negative selection, after which naive cells were positively selected on CD45RA and the remaining negative fraction served as the memory subset. Blood was obtained by leukapheresis, after which PBMCs were separated by Ficoll-Histopaque density gradient centrifugation and cryopreserved in liquid nitrogen vapor phase. Analytical flow cytometry was used to check the purity and quantity of each magnetically sorted T cell population. Each sorted fraction had its genomic DNA isolated and then quantified by UV absorbance on a Nanodrop 2000c. In regard to this clone: The specificity of this receptor is unknown. No quality values exist for individual bases; no much larger clone is one base distant.

CDR1 SGHTA and CDR2 FQGNSA are derived from the germline V gene. The V and J ends are trimmed by 2 bases and 5 bases, leaving 12 bases between them. The CDR3, cysteine through phenylalanine, is 14 amino acids long. This entry keeps only the CDR3 DNA: 42 bases, framed from base 1. Paper-wide results and their limitations: Even with the large sequencing depth, rarefaction of the sorted-subset datasets indicated that sequencing was incomplete. Higher generation probabilities were observed for clonotypes shared by all four sorted-subset donors than for non-shared clonotypes. Based on pairwise subsampling, the degree of clonotype sharing among donors was expected to be affected by sequencing depth. Naive subsets generally had larger estimated clonotype richness than memory subsets. Because the study included only a small number of donors, the genetic and exposure-history diversity represented was limited. Sampling was restricted to blood, and TCR repertoires in tissue are likely to differ from TCR repertoires in blood. Across a handful of donors, approximately 4.9% of naive CD4, 3% to 4% of naive CD8, 2.3% of memory CD4, and roughly 0.41% of memory CD8 clonotypes were shared.

Using the deep immunoSEQ assay, multiplex PCR amplified TCR CDR3 regions from genomic DNA. Extracted genomic DNA from each cell subset was spread evenly across all wells of several immunoSEQ 96-well plates, with each plate serving as a replicate. For sorted subsets, approximately 190 ng genomic DNA, equal to approximately 30,000 T cell genomes, was loaded into each replicate PCR. Purified libraries were measured with a Qubit 3.0 fluorometer, size-checked on a Bioanalyzer 2100, and measured again with the KAPA Library Quantification kit. Each immunoSEQ 96-well plate was sequenced on its own single-read 150-cycle Illumina NextSeq 550 flow cell. The paper's data handling went like this. Because only junctional sequences without quality scores were contained in the immunoSEQ output, filtering matching that applied to full-length reads could not be performed. To assign V/J genes and CDR3, sequences were annotated using PyIR, a Python wrapper for IgBLAST v1.9, with IMGT germline references. Reads were filtered out if the reads had weak V/J assignments (E-value above 1e-6), no CDR3, stop codons, out-of-frame junctions, or ambiguous translated residues. V3J clonotypes were defined as sequences sharing the same inferred V gene, J gene, and CDR3 amino acid sequence. Percentage overlap between repertoires was calculated by dividing the number of shared unique clonotypes by the size of the smaller repertoire. Repertoire richness was assessed with RTK rarefaction, the Chao1 estimator, and Recon v2.1 estimates of unobserved clonotypes. Generation probabilities for all TCRbeta clonotypes obtained by the gDNA method from several donors were computed using OLGA. TCRdb provides this immuneACCESS table in a form limited to in-frame rearrangements. Some clones are lacking; in checked studies, under half of them reflect an unresolved V gene, and why the rest are absent is not known. The D gene and trimming were derived from the DNA, and the V and J assignments and clone size from that table. This sample lists millions of clones; approximately 94% were detected once. Of the sample, 0.13% to 0.15% is held by the ten largest clones.

The receptor's source is a man between 18 and 29 years old in good health. Here the chain combines TRBV7-2 and TRBJ1-2; no D gene can be assigned with confidence. The source material was naive CD4+ T cells sorted from blood. The intended sense of this specimen's cell subset or site label: CD45RA+ positively selected. The sequenced DNA: TGTGCCAGCAGCTTAACGGCAGGTGTTTATGGCTACACCTTC. Its translation is CASSLTAGVYGYTF.